These 32 T cell receptor beta chains were sequenced from one sample in a study of blood T cell repertoires in COVID-19. The data were produced by immunoSEQ multiplex PCR, yet TCRdb's version contains in-frame clones alone and is incomplete. The sample shows around 55,000 clones, roughly 85% of them seen only once. The sequenced sample was peripheral blood. The receptors stem from a human donor in a cohort sampled during active COVID-19.

A single count supports this clone. The gene calls are TRBV13 and TRBJ2-7; D gene ambiguous. The CDR3 runs to 14 residues. The germline CDR1 and CDR2 sequences are PRHDT and FYEKMQ (reference sequence). V lost 1 base and J lost 0, with 7 bases in between. The CDR3 DNA is TGTGCCAGCAGCTTAGTTCTGAGCTCCTACGAGCAGTACTTC. Translation gives CASSLVLSSYEQYF.

The chain uses TRBV30 and TRBJ2-1; tentatively, D is TRBD2 (6 bases). Germline-derived CDR1 and CDR2 are GTSNPN and SVGIG (reference sequence). The V end lost 5 bases, the J end lost 13 bases, and 18 bases lay between the germline ends. This CDR3 has 12 amino acids. In DNA form, the CDR3 reads TGTGCCTGGTCCCCTGGGGGGTTGGACCAGTTCTTC. Translation gives CAWSPGGLDQFF.

Worth noting for this clone: At one end the junction does not follow the germline gene, possibly because of a read error. This chain uses TRBV7-9 with TRBJ2-7; weak D call: TRBD1 (5 bases). The CDR3 loop spans 15 amino acids. Germline CDR1 SEHNR, CDR2 FQNEAQ (reference sequence). CDR3 sequence reads: CASSVALDNSYEQYF. For the CDR3, the DNA is TGTGCCAGCAGCGTAGCCTTGGACAACTCCTACGAGCAGTACTTC.

The gene calls are TRBV5-1 and TRBJ2-7; TRBD2 agrees at 7 bases. The germline V gene encodes CDR1 SGHRS and CDR2 YFSETQ. This CDR3 has 12 residues. The V segment lost 3 bases and the J segment 5 bases; nucleotides outside the gene matches: 2. CDR3 sequence (DNA): TGCGCCAGCAGCTCCGGGGGGAACGAGCAGTACTTC. Protein sequence: CASSSGGNEQYF.

The chain recombines TRBV7-8 with TRBJ2-7, with 8 bases lining up with TRBD1. This CDR3 has 14 amino acids. V gave up 5 bases and J gave up 6 bases; unmatched junction bases: 9. Germline V lookup: CDR1 SGHVS, CDR2 FQNEAQ. As DNA, the CDR3 is TGTGCCAGCAGCCAGCAGCAGGGGGCCAGCGAGCAGTACTTC. This translates into CASSQQQGASEQYF.

The chain couples TRBV5-8 to TRBJ1-5; D might be TRBD1 (5 bases). CDR1 and CDR2 from the germline V gene are SGHTS and YDEGEE. The V gene lost 3 bases and the J gene lost 4 bases, with 17 bases spanning the gap. CDR3 length: 16 residues. The CDR3 DNA reads as TGTGCCAGCAGCTCACGGGGACTTCGGGGTAATCAGCCCCAGCATTTT. Protein sequence: CASSSRGLRGNQPQHF.

The chain carries TRBV27 and TRBJ2-1; weak D call: TRBD2 (6 bases). Germline V gives CDR1 MNHEY, CDR2 SMNVEV (reference sequence). V lost 0 bases to trimming and J lost 5 bases, with 11 bases between them. This CDR3 spans 15 amino acids. CDR3 nucleotide sequence: TGTGCCAGCAGTTTATCATGGACTAATAACAATGAGCAGTTCTTC. Protein sequence: CASSLSWTNNNEQFF.

This chain joins TRBV5-1 and TRBJ1-1, with 7 bases that match TRBD1. The junction had 9 bases not matched to a gene; V was cut back by 4 bases and J by 0 bases. This CDR3 has 16 residues. Germline V gene lookup returns CDR1 SGHRS and CDR2 YFSETQ. In nucleotides, the CDR3 is TGCGCCAGCAGCCCCGGAAGGGGGCCAATGAACACTGAAGCTTTCTTT. This gives the protein CASSPGRGPMNTEAFF.

The chain combines TRBV5-1 with TRBJ2-1; tentatively, D is TRBD1 (5 bases). Germline-derived CDR1 and CDR2 are SGHRS and YFSETQ. V was cut by 0 bases and J by 6 bases, with 10 bases left in between. The CDR3 has 14 amino acids. CDR3: CASSLGGSSNEQFF. In DNA form, the CDR3 reads TGCGCCAGCAGCTTGGGGGGCTCCAGCAATGAGCAGTTCTTC.

This clone was counted a single time. This chain joins TRBV9 and TRBJ1-3; TRBD1 matches 8 bases. Germline V gene sequence: CDR1 SGDLS, CDR2 YYNGEE. The CDR3 loop spans 18 amino acids. Trimming took 0 bases from V and 1 from J; bases not matched to a gene: 9. The chain's CDR3 is CASSVATWDRKSGNTIYF. CDR3 in DNA: TGTGCCAGCAGCGTAGCTACTTGGGACAGGAAATCTGGAAACACCATATATTTT.

The chain links TRBV19 to TRBJ2-7, with 12 bases identical to TRBD2. The CDR3 is made up of 17 amino acids. J gave up 8 bases and V 3 bases, and 14 bases lay outside the gene matches. Germline V gene data show CDR1 as LNHDA and CDR2 as SQIVND (reference sequence). CDR3 residues: CASSIGTTSGGPLKQYF. In nucleotides, the CDR3 is TGTGCCAGTAGTATCGGAACGACTAGCGGGGGCCCCCTAAAGCAGTACTTC.

The chain joins TRBV11-2 to TRBJ2-3; 14 bases fit TRBD2. The CDR3 length is 15 residues. CDR1 is SGHAT and CDR2 is FQNNGV in the germline V gene. J lost 4 bases, V lost 3 bases, and 0 bases had no gene match. CDR3 bases: TGTGCCAGCAGCTTGGGACTAGCGGGAGCAGATACGCAGTATTTT. Its protein product is CASSLGLAGADTQYF.

This chain joins TRBV19 and TRBJ2-3; the match to TRBD2 covers 7 bases. The CDR3 is 16 amino acids. Germline V gene lookup returns CDR1 LNHDA and CDR2 SQIVND (reference sequence). V dropped 4 bases and J dropped 3; count of bases not matched to a gene: 10. The CDR3 coding sequence is TGTGCCAGTAGTAATGGGAGGGATTGGGGAACAGATACGCAGTATTTT. Protein sequence: CASSNGRDWGTDTQYF.

This clone has just one count. The chain has TRBV10-2 and TRBJ1-5, with TRBD1 identical over 7 bases. The germline V gene encodes CDR1 WSHSY and CDR2 SAAADI. Germline trimming cut 3 bases from V and 6 bases from J; bases unmatched to any gene: 2. This CDR3 contains 13 residues. The CDR3 loop reads CASSEGGSQPQHF. For the CDR3, the DNA is TGCGCCAGCAGTGAAGGGGGCAGTCAGCCCCAGCATTTT.

The rearrangement links TRBV5-1 to TRBJ1-2; 7 bases match TRBD1. There are 13 residues in the CDR3. In germline, CDR1 is SGHRS, CDR2 YFSETQ. V gave up 2 bases and J gave up 4 bases; unmatched junction bases: 2. In nucleotides, the CDR3 is TGCGCCAGCAGCTTCGGGACAGCCTATGGCTACACCTTC. As protein: CASSFGTAYGYTF. Filled out from reference TRBV5-1 and TRBJ1-2, the complete variable domain reads KAGVTQTPRYLIKTRGQQVTLSCSPISGHRSVSWYQQTPGQGLQFLFEYFSETQRNKGNFPGRFSGRQFSNSRSEMNVSTLELGDSALYLCASSFGTAYGYTFGSGTRLTVV.

The chain couples TRBV24-1 to TRBJ2-7, with D tentatively TRBD1 (5 bases). With 4 bases removed from V and 3 bases from J, the gap between germline ends came to 9 bases. This CDR3 is 13 amino acids long. Per the germline V gene, CDR1 is KGHDR and CDR2 is SFDVKD. CDR3 amino acids: CATSEAGNYEQYF. CDR3 DNA sequence: TGTGCCACCAGTGAAGCAGGGAACTACGAGCAGTACTTC.

V and J are TRBV24-1 and TRBJ2-1; D perhaps matches TRBD2 (7 bases). Germline loops: CDR1 KGHDR, CDR2 SFDVKD. CDR3 length equals 14 residues. The V end was cut by 11 bases, the J end by 8 bases, with 21 bases between. The CDR3 sequence is CAIRGGGRGYEQFF. CDR3 DNA sequence: TGTGCCATCAGGGGCGGGGGCAGGGGCTATGAGCAGTTCTTC.

This chain joins TRBV28 and TRBJ1-6, with a tentative D call TRBD1 (6 bases). The CDR3 contains 15 residues. The V and J ends lost 2 bases and 8 bases respectively, with 13 bases between them. Germline lookup yields CDR1 MDHEN and CDR2 SYDVKM. CDR3 DNA: TGTGCCAGCAGTTTACTCGGGGCAGGGGATTCACCCCTCCACTTT. The encoded protein is CASSLLGAGDSPLHF.

This chain connects TRBV7-2 to TRBJ2-5; D might be TRBD2 (6 bases). Trimming shortened V by 4 bases and J by 2 bases, and 20 bases separated the two germline ends. Germline V gives CDR1 SGHTA, CDR2 FQGNSA. The CDR3 runs 17 residues. In DNA form, the CDR3 reads TGTGCCAGCAGCTCACGGCGCACTTCGGGGGTTCAAGAGACCCAGTACTTC. Its translation is CASSSRRTSGVQETQYF.

The chain is built from TRBV12-3 or TRBV12-4 and TRBJ1-1; D is ambiguous. The ends were cut back, 5 bases at V and 1 base at J, with 5 bases in the middle. The CDR3 is made up of 12 amino acids. DNA for the CDR3: TGTGCCAGCAGTCGGGGGAACACTGAAGCTTTCTTT. This gives the protein CASSRGNTEAFF.

The chain combines TRBV10-3 with TRBJ2-7; 8 nucleotides match TRBD2. The CDR3 has 14 residues. V shed 6 bases, J shed 3 bases, and the junction held 7 bases outside the gene matches. Per the germline V gene, CDR1 is ENHRY and CDR2 is SYGVKD. The CDR3 bases are TGTGCCATCAGAGCGGGAGTGGTTAACTACGAGCAGTACTTC. Its translation: CAIRAGVVNYEQYF.

The chain links TRBV6-1 to TRBJ2-3; D is unclear. The CDR3 consists of 15 residues. Germline CDR1 MNHNS, CDR2 SASEGT. V was shortened by 3 bases and J by 0 bases, with 10 bases between the two germline ends. CDR3: CASSDPRLSTDTQYF. CDR3 nucleotide sequence: TGTGCCAGCAGTGACCCCAGACTTAGCACAGATACGCAGTATTTT.

J is TRBJ2-5 and V is TRBV7-9; tentative D call: TRBD1 (5 bases). The CDR3 has 14 residues. Looked up from germline, CDR1 is SEHNR and CDR2 is FQNEAQ (reference sequence). The V gene lost 5 bases and the J gene lost 3 bases, with 13 bases spanning the gap. CDR3 coding DNA: TGTGCCAGCAGCCCAAATGCAGGGAAAGAGACCCAGTACTTC. This sequence encodes CASSPNAGKETQYF.

This clone was counted a single time. The chain links TRBV7-8 to TRBJ2-7; D gene ambiguous. Per the germline V gene, CDR1 is SGHVS and CDR2 is FQNEAQ. V dropped 1 base and J dropped 2 bases, with 12 bases sitting between them. This CDR3 is 15 amino acids long. The CDR3 loop reads CASSLVGSLPYEQYF. Here the CDR3 DNA reads TGTGCCAGCAGCTTAGTGGGCAGTCTCCCCTACGAGCAGTACTTC.

The table lists this clone with a count of one. This sequence joins TRBV5-1 and TRBJ1-2; D is possibly TRBD1 (5 bases). The V and J ends lost 4 bases and 8 bases respectively, with 9 bases between them. Germline V gene lookup returns CDR1 SGHRS and CDR2 YFSETQ. This CDR3 region has 11 residues. The CDR3 is CASSAGRGYTF. As DNA, the CDR3 is TGCGCCAGCAGCGCAGGGCGCGGCTACACCTTC.

The chain couples TRBV5-1 to TRBJ2-1; 7 nucleotides match TRBD2. The CDR3 contains 11 residues. After removal of 6 bases from V and 14 bases from J, the junction contained 8 bases not matched to a gene. CDR1 SGHRS and CDR2 YFSETQ come from the germline V gene. The CDR3 loop is CASKFREVEFF. The CDR3 DNA sequence: TGCGCCAGCAAATTCCGGGAGGTTGAGTTCTTC.

The rearrangement joins TRBV28 to TRBJ1-5, with a tentative D call TRBD1 (6 bases). CDR1 is MDHEN, CDR2 SYDVKM, per germline. Deletions cut 6 bases from V and 2 bases from J, with 14 bases between. CDR3 length: 15 amino acids. The CDR3 DNA reads as TGTGCCAGCAGGACAGGCCAGGCGGGCAATCAGCCCCAGCATTTT. Translating gives CASRTGQAGNQPQHF.

The J gene is TRBJ2-7, the V gene TRBV30, with a possible D match to TRBD1 (5 bases). V was pared by 0 bases and J by 4 bases, with 16 bases between. Germline V lookup: CDR1 GTSNPN, CDR2 SVGIG (reference sequence). The CDR3 is 15 amino acids. DNA of the CDR3: TGTGCCTGGAGTGTACGCGGCCGTGGGGCTTACGAGCAGTACTTC. It specifies CAWSVRGRGAYEQYF.

Here the CDR3 DNA reads TGTGCCAGCAGCTTGGAGTTTGAGGGCACTGAAGCTTTCTTT. This encodes CASSLEFEGTEAFF. V is TRBV5-6 and J is TRBJ1-1; D remains ambiguous. V dropped 0 bases and J dropped 4 bases, with 10 bases sitting between them. Germline assignment: CDR1 SGHDT and CDR2 YYEEEE. This CDR3 spans 14 amino acids.

The chain recombines TRBV9 with TRBJ2-3; D not resolved. Germline V gene data show CDR1 as SGDLS and CDR2 as YYNGEE. V shed 2 bases and J shed 3 bases, with 7 bases lying between them. This CDR3 contains 13 residues. CDR3 DNA: TGTGCCAGCAGCGTGGGCTCGACAGATACGCAGTATTTT. Its protein product is CASSVGSTDTQYF.

The rearrangement joins TRBV5-1 to TRBJ2-5, with D perhaps TRBD1 (5 bases). V was pared by 4 bases and J by 1 base, with 11 bases between. Germline CDR1 SGHRS, CDR2 YFSETQ. The CDR3 length is 14 residues. CDR3 in amino acids: CASSPPGFQETQYF. CDR3 coding DNA: TGCGCCAGCAGCCCCCCAGGGTTCCAAGAGACCCAGTACTTC.

The chain is built from TRBV6-5 and TRBJ2-5; D is possibly TRBD1 (5 bases). The CDR3 spans 13 residues. Germline V gene lookup returns CDR1 MNHEY and CDR2 SVGAGI. Trimming removed 2 bases from V and 7 bases from J, with 11 bases in between. DNA for the CDR3: TGTGCCAGCAGTTACAGGGGCTCCAGGACCCAGTACTTC. Amino acid sequence: CASSYRGSRTQYF.